The T cell receptor beta chain described here comes from a study of T cells after yellow fever vaccination (dated by TCRdb to the late 2010s). Regarding the research as a whole: Staining for CD3, CD45RA, CCR7 and CD95 was used to sort memory subsets (EM, EMRA, CM and Tscm) on a BD FACS Aria III. Blood was collected at multiple timepoints before and after primary and secondary immunization, and bulk PBMC replicates and cell subsets were isolated. The SMART-Seq v4 Ultra Low Input RNA kit was used to prepare libraries from fractions with low cell numbers. The cohort comprised two healthy male donors, one aged 18 to 29 and one aged 30 to 40 years. To follow T-cell clones before and after primary and booster YFV17D yellow fever vaccination, bulk TCR alpha and beta repertoires were sequenced over time. Memory subsets were sorted on days 0, 15 and 45 and at 18 months after primary vaccination, and on days 0, 15 and 45 after the 30-year booster.

TCR cDNA was made using 5'RACE template switching, a step that added a universal primer site and unique molecular identifiers. Priming of cDNA synthesis was performed from both the TCR alpha and TCR beta constant segments. Libraries were amplified in two PCR steps, with sample barcodes and sequencing adapters added in the second step. Sequencing of libraries was done on Illumina HiSeq 2500 (2x100 bp) or NovaSeq (2x150 bp). The study's processing was this. MIGEC handled demultiplexing of reads and collapsing into UMI consensus sequences, while MiXCR performed V(D)J alignment. Clonotypes responding to the vaccine were identified with edgeR on replicate PBMC samples, with the criteria of FDR below 0.01 and a log2 fold change above 5 up to day 15. Each bulk clonotype received a CD4 or CD8 identity based on whether the sequenced CD4 or CD8 repertoire contained that clonotype at higher abundance. To estimate how each clone was distributed across memory phenotypes, clonotype frequencies in memory subsets were weighted by FACS-sorted cell numbers. TCRdb itself trimmed the public reads at Q25 with fastp, ran MiXCR and retained productive beta chains. Under each unique CDR3 protein, matching rows form one entry showing the most common genes and DNA. The V and J calls, along with clone size, are taken from TCRdb and not from the paper's own processing. A total of 20,000 to 25,000 distinct CDR3 sequences appear in this sample, around 3.3% of them only once. 0.98% of the sample is in the top ten clones.

Study-wide conclusions, independent of this receptor: Because only a couple of donors were included in the study, the extent to which the findings can be generalized is limited. A small share of clonotypes was detected in both CD4 and CD8 compartments, with the overlap likely arising from convergent recombination. The secondary T-cell response was weaker than the primary response but faster, peaking on day 5 instead of day 15. Computational filtering was required because FACS-sorted repertoires could contain abundant contaminating clonotypes from the bulk population. On day 0, almost all vaccine-responding clonotypes were below detection in the sorted memory subsets. After the booster, most clones that had expanded after primary vaccination were detected again (about 95% of CD4 and around nine tenths of CD8), suggesting broad maintenance of memory.

CDR1 and CDR2 were assigned from the germline V gene as LGHNA and YSLEER. Counted from cysteine to phenylalanine, this CDR3 has 17 amino acids. This entry keeps only the CDR3 DNA: 51 bases, framed from base 1. V sheds 0 bases and J sheds 5 bases, leaving 16 bases between their ends. This clonotype was seen many times. Base quality data are lacking; no much larger clone is found one base away. The treatment or condition tag for this specimen amounts to: live attenuated yellow fever vaccine strain. A standard Ficoll-Paque protocol was used to isolate PBMCs from peripheral blood. For sorted memory subsets, RNA extraction was done with the RNeasy Micro Kit.

This TCR was recovered from a man between 18 and 35 years old who received the YFV17D yellow fever vaccine. In this chain, TRBV4-3 is recombined with TRBJ2-2; the D segment cannot be called with confidence. The sequencing used PBMCs, either bulk or a sorted T-cell subset (CD4+, CD8+, memory, or dextramer-sorted; not recorded which), collected roughly 46 days after the first yellow fever vaccination. The CDR3 sequence is CASSQELVVGVTGELFF. The bases read TGCGCCAGCAGCCAAGAACTTGTGGTAGGAGTTACCGGGGAGCTGTTTTTT.